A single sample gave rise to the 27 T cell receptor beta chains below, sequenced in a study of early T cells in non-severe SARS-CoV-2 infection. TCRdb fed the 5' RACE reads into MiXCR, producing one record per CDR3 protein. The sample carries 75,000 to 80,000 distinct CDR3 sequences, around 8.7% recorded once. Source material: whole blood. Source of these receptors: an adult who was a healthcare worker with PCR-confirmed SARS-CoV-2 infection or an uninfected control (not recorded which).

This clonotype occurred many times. CDR3 sequence (DNA): TGTGCCAGCAGCTTAGTAGGGTTCGGGGAGCAGTTCTTC. Amino acids: CASSLVGFGEQFF. The chain carries TRBV7-2 and TRBJ2-1; the D is unclear. Germline CDR1 and CDR2: SGHTA and FQGNSA. The CDR3 runs 13 residues. Trimming cost V 1 base and J 10 bases, with 11 bases left between them.

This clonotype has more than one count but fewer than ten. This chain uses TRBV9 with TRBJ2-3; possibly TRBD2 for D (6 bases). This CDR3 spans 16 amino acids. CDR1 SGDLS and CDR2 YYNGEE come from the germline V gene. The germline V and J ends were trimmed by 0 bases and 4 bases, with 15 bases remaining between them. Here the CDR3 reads CASSVAVQAGSDTQYF. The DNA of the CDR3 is TGTGCCAGCAGCGTAGCCGTCCAAGCGGGTTCAGATACGCAGTATTTT.

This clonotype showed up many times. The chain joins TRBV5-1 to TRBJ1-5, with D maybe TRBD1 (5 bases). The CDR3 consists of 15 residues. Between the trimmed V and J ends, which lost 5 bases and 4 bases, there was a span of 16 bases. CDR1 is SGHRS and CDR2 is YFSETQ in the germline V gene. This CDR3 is CASRPGAAQNQPQHF. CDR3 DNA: TGCGCCAGCAGACCCGGGGCGGCCCAGAATCAGCCCCAGCATTTT.

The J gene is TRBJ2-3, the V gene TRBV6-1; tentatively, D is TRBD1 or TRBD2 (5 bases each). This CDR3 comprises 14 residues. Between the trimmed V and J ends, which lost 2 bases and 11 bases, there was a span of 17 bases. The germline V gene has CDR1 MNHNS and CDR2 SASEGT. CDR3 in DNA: TGTGCCAGCAGTGAACACCTCCGGGACCTGGGGCAGTATTTT. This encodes CASSEHLRDLGQYF.

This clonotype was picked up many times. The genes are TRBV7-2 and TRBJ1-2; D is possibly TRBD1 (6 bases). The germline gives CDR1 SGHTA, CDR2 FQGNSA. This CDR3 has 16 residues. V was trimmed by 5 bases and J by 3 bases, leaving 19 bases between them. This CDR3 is CASSAPLQGQHYGYTF. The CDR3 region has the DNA TGTGCCAGCAGCGCGCCCCTCCAGGGGCAACACTATGGCTACACCTTC.

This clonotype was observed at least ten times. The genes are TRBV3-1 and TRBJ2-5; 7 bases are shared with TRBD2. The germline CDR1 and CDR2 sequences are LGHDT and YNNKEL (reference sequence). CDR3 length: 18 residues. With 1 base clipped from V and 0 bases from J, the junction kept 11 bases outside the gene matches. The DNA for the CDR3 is TGTGCCAGCAGCCAAGGGAACCTAGCGGAGGGGTACCAAGAGACCCAGTACTTC. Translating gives CASSQGNLAEGYQETQYF.

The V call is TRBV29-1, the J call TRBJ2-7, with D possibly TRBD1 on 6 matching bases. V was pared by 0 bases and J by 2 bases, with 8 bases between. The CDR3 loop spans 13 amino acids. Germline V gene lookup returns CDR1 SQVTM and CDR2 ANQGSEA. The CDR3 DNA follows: TGCAGCGTTGAAGAGACAGGAGCCTACGAGCAGTACTTC. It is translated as CSVEETGAYEQYF.

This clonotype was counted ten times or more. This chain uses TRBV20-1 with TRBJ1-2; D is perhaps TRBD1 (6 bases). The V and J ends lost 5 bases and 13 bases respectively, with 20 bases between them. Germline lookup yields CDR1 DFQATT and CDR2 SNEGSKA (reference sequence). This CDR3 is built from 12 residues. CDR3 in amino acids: CSALGQPTPITF. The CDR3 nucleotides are TGCAGTGCTCTAGGACAGCCGACCCCTATCACCTTC.

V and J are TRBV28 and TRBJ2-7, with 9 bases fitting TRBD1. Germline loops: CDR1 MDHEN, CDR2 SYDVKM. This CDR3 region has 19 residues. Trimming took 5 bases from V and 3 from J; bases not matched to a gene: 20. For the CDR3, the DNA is TGTGCCAGCAGTCTAAGTAGAGCCGGGACAGGGAAAAAGAACTACGAGCAGTACTTC. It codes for CASSLSRAGTGKKNYEQYF.

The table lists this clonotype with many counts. CDR3 amino acids: CASSQATFGEQYF. Here the CDR3 DNA reads TGTGCCAGCAGCCAAGCCACTTTCGGCGAGCAGTACTTC. V and J are TRBV14 and TRBJ2-7; D unresolved. Trimming took off 1 base at V and 6 bases at J, with 10 bases between the two ends. The germline V gene has CDR1 SGHDN and CDR2 FVKESK. This CDR3 is built from 13 residues. The whole variable domain, filled in from reference TRBV14 and TRBJ2-7, reads EAGVTQFPSHSVIEKGQTVTLRCDPISGHDNLYWYRRVMGKEIKFLLHFVKESKQDESGMPNNRFLAERTGGTYSTLKVQPAELEDSGVYFCASSQATFGEQYFGPGTRLTVT.

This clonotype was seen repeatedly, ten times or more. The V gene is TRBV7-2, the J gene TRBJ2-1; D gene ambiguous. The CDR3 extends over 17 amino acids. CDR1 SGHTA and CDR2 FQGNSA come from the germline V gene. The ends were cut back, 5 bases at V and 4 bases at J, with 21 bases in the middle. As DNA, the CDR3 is TGTGCCAGCAGCAACCTCCGAGGCAAAGAAAATTACAATGAGCAGTTCTTC. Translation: CASSNLRGKENYNEQFF.

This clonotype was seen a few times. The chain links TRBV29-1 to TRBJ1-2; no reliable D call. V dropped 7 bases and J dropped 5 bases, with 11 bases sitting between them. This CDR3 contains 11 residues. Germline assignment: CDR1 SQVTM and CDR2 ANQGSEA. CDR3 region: CSANFAYGYTF. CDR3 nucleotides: TGCAGCGCTAACTTCGCTTATGGCTACACCTTC.

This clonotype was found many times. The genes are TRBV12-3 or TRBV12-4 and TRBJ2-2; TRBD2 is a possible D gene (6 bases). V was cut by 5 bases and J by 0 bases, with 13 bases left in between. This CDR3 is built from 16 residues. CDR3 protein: CASSRDSISNTGELFF. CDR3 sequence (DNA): TGTGCCAGCAGTCGGGACTCTATATCGAACACCGGGGAGCTGTTTTTT.

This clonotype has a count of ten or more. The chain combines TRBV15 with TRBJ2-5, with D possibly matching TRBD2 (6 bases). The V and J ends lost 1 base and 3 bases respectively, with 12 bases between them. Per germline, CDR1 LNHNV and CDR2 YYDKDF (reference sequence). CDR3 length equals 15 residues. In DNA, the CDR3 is TGTGCCACCAGCAGAGCCCAGACTAGGGAAGAGACCCAGTACTTC. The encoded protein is CATSRAQTREETQYF.

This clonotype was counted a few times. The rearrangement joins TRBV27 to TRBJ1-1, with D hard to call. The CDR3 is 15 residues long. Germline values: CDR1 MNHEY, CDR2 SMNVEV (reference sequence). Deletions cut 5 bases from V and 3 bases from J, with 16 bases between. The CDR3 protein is CASSPFPRLYTEAFF. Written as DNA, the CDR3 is TGTGCCAGCAGTCCATTCCCCCGGCTATACACTGAAGCTTTCTTT.

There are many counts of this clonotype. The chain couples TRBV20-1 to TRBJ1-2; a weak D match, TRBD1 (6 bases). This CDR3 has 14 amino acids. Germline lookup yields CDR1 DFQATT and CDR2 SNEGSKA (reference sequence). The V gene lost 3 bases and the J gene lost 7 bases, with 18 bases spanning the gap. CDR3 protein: CSARQGSGDGGYTF. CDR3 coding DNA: TGCAGTGCTAGGCAGGGGAGCGGGGATGGTGGCTACACCTTC.

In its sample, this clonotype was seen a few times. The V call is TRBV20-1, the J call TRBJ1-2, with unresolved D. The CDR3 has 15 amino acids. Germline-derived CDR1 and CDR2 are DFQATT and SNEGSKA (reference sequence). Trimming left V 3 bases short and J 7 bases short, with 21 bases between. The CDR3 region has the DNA TGCAGTGCTAGCTGGCCAGGATCACCCATTGCTGGCTACACCTTC. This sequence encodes CSASWPGSPIAGYTF.

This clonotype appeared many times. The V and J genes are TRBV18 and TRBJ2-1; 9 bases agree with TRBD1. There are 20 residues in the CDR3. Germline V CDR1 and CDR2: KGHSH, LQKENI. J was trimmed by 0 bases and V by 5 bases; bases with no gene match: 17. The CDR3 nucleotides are TGTGCCAGCTCAGGGGAACCGGGACAGGGCCCCCTCTCCTCCTACAATGAGCAGTTCTTC. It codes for CASSGEPGQGPLSSYNEQFF.

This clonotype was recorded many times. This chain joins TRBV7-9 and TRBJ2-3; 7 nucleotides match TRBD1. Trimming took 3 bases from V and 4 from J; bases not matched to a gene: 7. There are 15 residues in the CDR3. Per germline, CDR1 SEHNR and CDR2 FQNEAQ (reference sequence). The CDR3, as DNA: TGTGCCAGCAGCTTTGTACAGGGGATCGCAGATACGCAGTATTTT. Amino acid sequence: CASSFVQGIADTQYF.

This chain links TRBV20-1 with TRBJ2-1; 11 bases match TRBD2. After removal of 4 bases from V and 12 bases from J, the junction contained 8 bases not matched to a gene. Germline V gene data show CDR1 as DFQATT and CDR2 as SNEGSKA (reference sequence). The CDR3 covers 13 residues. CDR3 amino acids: CSAKKTSGAPQFF. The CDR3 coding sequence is TGCAGTGCTAAAAAGACTAGCGGGGCACCGCAGTTCTTC.

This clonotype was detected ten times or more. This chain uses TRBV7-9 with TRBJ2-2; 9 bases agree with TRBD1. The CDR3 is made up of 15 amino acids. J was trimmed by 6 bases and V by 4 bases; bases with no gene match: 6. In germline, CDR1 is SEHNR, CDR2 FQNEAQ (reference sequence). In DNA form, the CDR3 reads TGTGCCAGCAGCTCCTTCGGGACAGGGCCCGGGGAGCTGTTTTTT. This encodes CASSSFGTGPGELFF.

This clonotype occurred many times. DNA for the CDR3: TGCGCCAGCAGCTTGGTCCTGTCTGGGGCCAACGTCCTGACTTTC. The encoded protein is CASSLVLSGANVLTF. This chain uses TRBV5-1 with TRBJ2-6; D unclear. CDR1 is SGHRS and CDR2 is YFSETQ in the germline V gene. The CDR3 consists of 15 residues. Trimming removed 0 bases at V and 1 base at J, with 5 bases between.

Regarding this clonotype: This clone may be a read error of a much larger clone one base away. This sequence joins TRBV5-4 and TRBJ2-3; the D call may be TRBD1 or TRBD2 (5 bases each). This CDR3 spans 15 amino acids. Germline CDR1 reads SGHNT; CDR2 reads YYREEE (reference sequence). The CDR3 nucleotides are TGTGCCAGCAGCCCCGTCCCGGGACCTGGAGATTCGCAGTATTTT. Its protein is CASSPVPGPGDSQYF.

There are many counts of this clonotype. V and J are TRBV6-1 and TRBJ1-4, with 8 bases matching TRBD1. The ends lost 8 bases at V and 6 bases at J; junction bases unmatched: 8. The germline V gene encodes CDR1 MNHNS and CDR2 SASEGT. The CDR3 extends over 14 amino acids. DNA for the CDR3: TGTGCCAGCGGAACAGGGGGGATAGATGAAAAACTGTTTTTT. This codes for CASGTGGIDEKLFF.

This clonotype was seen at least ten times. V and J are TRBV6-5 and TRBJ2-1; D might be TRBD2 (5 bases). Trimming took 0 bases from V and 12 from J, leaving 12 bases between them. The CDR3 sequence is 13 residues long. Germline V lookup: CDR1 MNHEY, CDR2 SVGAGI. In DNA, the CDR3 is TGTGCCAGCAGTTACTCGCCGGGGTCGGTGCAGTTCTTC. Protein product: CASSYSPGSVQFF.

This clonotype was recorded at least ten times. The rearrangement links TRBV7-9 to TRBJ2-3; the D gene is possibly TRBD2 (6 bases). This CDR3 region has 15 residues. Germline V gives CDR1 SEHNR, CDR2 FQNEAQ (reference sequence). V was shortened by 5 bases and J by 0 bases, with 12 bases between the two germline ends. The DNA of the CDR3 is TGTGCCAGCAGCCGGGACTTAGGGAGCACAGATACGCAGTATTTT. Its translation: CASSRDLGSTDTQYF. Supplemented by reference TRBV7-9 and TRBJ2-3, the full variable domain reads DTGVSQNPRHKITKRGQNVTFRCDPISEHNRLYWYRQTLGQGPEFLTYFQNEAQLEKSRLLSDRFSAERPKGSFSTLEIQRTEQGDSAMYLCASSRDLGSTDTQYFGPGTRLTVL.

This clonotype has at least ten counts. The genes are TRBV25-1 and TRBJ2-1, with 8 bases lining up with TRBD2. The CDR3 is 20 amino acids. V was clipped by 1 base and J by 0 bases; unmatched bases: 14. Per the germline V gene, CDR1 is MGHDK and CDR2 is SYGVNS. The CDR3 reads CASSESGLAGHSSSYNEQFF. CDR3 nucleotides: TGTGCCAGCAGTGAATCCGGTCTAGCGGGCCACTCGAGCTCCTACAATGAGCAGTTCTTC.